This is a list of T cell receptor beta chains from one sample in a study of blood T cell repertoires in COVID-19. Repertoires were generated with immunoSEQ multiplex PCR, while TCRdb's copy carries only in-frame clones and drops some. The top ten hold approximately 25% of the sample, which has more than 80,000 clones, approximately 70% seen once. The material sequenced was peripheral blood. The receptors were sampled from a woman aged 55-69 years in a cohort sampled during active or convalescent COVID-19. The CDR3 runs from the conserved cysteine through the conserved F or W. A D gene is named only where the DNA matches it firmly. Only some rows state a clone size, as once, few, many or a class for expanded clones.

D gene,V gene,clone size,J gene,CDR3 DNA,CDR3 protein
NA,TRBV7-2,NA,TRBJ1-2,TGTGCCAGCAGCCTCGTCGGACAGCCCTCTCTCTATGGCTACACCTTC,CASSLVGQPSLYGYTF
NA,TRBV5-1,NA,TRBJ1-3,TGCGCCAGCAGCTTGCAGGTTGGAAACACCATATATTTT,CASSLQVGNTIYF
TRBD1,TRBV7-9,NA,TRBJ1-1,TGTGGGAGGTGGCTTTTTGGCGGTCCGGGACAGAGGAACACTGAAGCTTTCTTT,CGRWLFGGPGQRNTEAFF
NA,TRBV6-5,NA,TRBJ2-1,TGTGCCAGCAACCTGTTAGGGGCGACCTACAATGAGCAGTTCTTC,CASNLLGATYNEQFF
TRBD1,TRBV2,NA,TRBJ2-1,TGTGCCAGCAAGAGACAGGGGATCTCCTACAATGAGCAGTTCTTC,CASKRQGISYNEQFF
NA,TRBV18,NA,TRBJ2-7,TGTGCCAGCTCATCGGGACTGGCAGGCTACGAGCAGTACTTC,CASSSGLAGYEQYF
TRBD1,TRBV5-1,NA,TRBJ1-2,TGCGCCAGCAGTCTAGACAGAGTGACAGGGAAAGATGGCTACACCTTC,CASSLDRVTGKDGYTF
TRBD1,TRBV2,NA,TRBJ1-4,TGTGCCAGCAGTGGACAGGGGGCGAGGGAAAAACTGTTTTTT,CASSGQGAREKLFF
TRBD1,TRBV7-9,NA,TRBJ1-1,TGTGCCAGCAGCCAGGGACAGTTTGCCACTGAAGCTTTCTTT,CASSQGQFATEAFF
NA,TRBV3-1/TRBV3-2,NA,TRBJ2-5,TGTGCCAGCAGCCAAGTCACTAGCCGGGAGACCCAGTACTTC,CASSQVTSRETQYF
TRBD2,TRBV5-1,NA,TRBJ2-3,TGCGCCAGCAGGGATCTAGCGGGGACAGATACGCAGTATTTT,CASRDLAGTDTQYF
TRBD2,TRBV5-1,NA,TRBJ2-3,TGCGCCAGCAGCGTCGGGACTAGCGGGGGGGCCAGAGATACGCAGTATTTT,CASSVGTSGGARDTQYF
NA,TRBV5-1,NA,TRBJ2-5,TGCGCCAGCAGCTGGCGTATGGGCAGCTCCTGGGAGACCCAGTACTTC,CASSWRMGSSWETQYF
NA,TRBV2,once,TRBJ2-2,TGTGCCAGCAGTCTGGAGGCCGGGGAGCTGTTTTTT,CASSLEAGELFF
NA,TRBV18,few,TRBJ2-6,TGTGCCAGCTCACCCACGGACATCTCTGGGGCCAACGTCCTGACTTTC,CASSPTDISGANVLTF
TRBD2,TRBV19,many,TRBJ2-7,TGTGCCAGTAGTAAGCGGGTTGGCGGGAGCTCCTACGAGCAGTACTTC,CASSKRVGGSSYEQYF
NA,TRBV4-2,NA,TRBJ1-1,TGTGCCAGCAGCCAAGATGGGAGCGCCCCGGGGGGGATGAACACTGAAGCTTTCTTT,CASSQDGSAPGGMNTEAFF